This T cell receptor (beta chain) was retrieved from a study of post-analysis software for immune sequencing data. Study-level points and caveats: A handful of TRBV segments occurring more often in patients than controls included TRBV5-6, TRBV5-1 and TRBV20-1. Pronounced co-clustering by F measure was evident among identically batched samples. The normalized Chao1 diversity of multiple sclerosis patients was significantly lower than that of controls.

This clonotype was seen a handful of times. What it binds is not known. The V end lost 0 bases, the J end lost 4 bases, and 10 bases lay between the germline ends. In germline, CDR1 is DFQATT, CDR2 SNEGSKA (reference sequence). The CDR3 runs 14 residues. TCR beta cDNA libraries included unique molecular identifiers. Once roughly 0.95 to 10 million T cells were used, roughly 0.5 million cDNA molecules resulted. TCRdb redid the calling of the PCR reads with MiXCR, one entry per CDR3 protein. The sample lists about 460,000 distinct CDR3 sequences; roughly 46% were seen once. The sequence was obtained from a girl aged 5-17 years with multiple sclerosis. The chain is built from TRBV20-1 and TRBJ2-1; D unresolved. The sample comprised blood. For the CDR3, the DNA is TGCAGTGCTAGAGATAAATTCGGGTACAATGAGCAGTTCTTC. It specifies CSARDKFGYNEQFF.